The rows below give T cell receptor beta chains drawn from one sample of a study of T cell responses to AZD1222 COVID-19 vaccine. Using immunoSEQ multiplex PCR, the repertoire was profiled, and TCRdb retains in-frame clones only, with some absent. The sample includes about 110,000 clones, nearly 90% of them seen just once. The sample was peripheral blood, taken 28 days after the second AZD1222 dose. The source of these receptors is an adult who received the AZD1222 COVID-19 vaccine. CDR3s include the opening cysteine and the closing phenylalanine or tryptophan. A D gene is named only where the DNA matches it firmly. A row's size may be missing; if present it is once, few, many or a size class.

clone_size | d_call | j_call | v_call | cdr3_nt | cdr3_aa
- | - | TRBJ1-1 | TRBV4-2 | TGTGCCAGCAGCCAAGCCCCAGGGGACACTGAAGCTTTCTTT | CASSQAPGDTEAFF
- | TRBD1 | TRBJ1-1 | TRBV3-1/TRBV3-2 | TGTGCCAGCAGCCGGGGACAGCGAAACACTGAAGCTTTCTTT | CASSRGQRNTEAFF
- | - | TRBJ1-4 | TRBV5-1 | TGCGCCAGCAGCCGGGGACTCCCTGGGACTAATGAAAAACTGTTTTTT | CASSRGLPGTNEKLFF
- | - | TRBJ1-1 | TRBV30 | TGTGCCTGGGGCCTTGGGGGGGGCAACACTGAAGCTTTCTTT | CAWGLGGGNTEAFF
- | TRBD2 | TRBJ2-3 | TRBV5-4 | TGTGCCAGCAGCTTGGCGGGGGGGCTTGCGGCAGATACGCAGTATTTT | CASSLAGGLAADTQYF
- | TRBD1 | TRBJ1-2 | TRBV7-9 | TGTGCCAGCAGCTCCGGGACAGGAACCCTCTATGGCTACACCTTC | CASSSGTGTLYGYTF
- | - | TRBJ1-1 | TRBV2 | TGTGCCAGCAGTGAGCGCAGGGCACTTACTGAAGCTTTCTTT | CASSERRALTEAFF
- | - | TRBJ2-1 | TRBV19 | TGTGCCAGTAGTCCCCGACAGGCCATTGCCAATGAGCAGTTCTTC | CASSPRQAIANEQFF
- | TRBD1 | TRBJ2-7 | TRBV25-1 | TGTGCCAGCAGTAGCCTGGACAGGGGGAGGAGGGAGCAGTACTTC | CASSSLDRGRREQYF
- | TRBD1 | TRBJ2-3 | TRBV7-8 | TGTGCCAGCAGCTCCGGGACAGGGGCGGTAACAGATACGCAGTATTTT | CASSSGTGAVTDTQYF
few | - | TRBJ2-5 | TRBV11-2 | TGTGCCAGCAGCCCCGGCCCTCAAGAGACCCAGTACTTC | CASSPGPQETQYF
- | - | TRBJ1-1 | TRBV28 | TGTGCCAGCAGTTTGGCACAAGGGAACACTGAAGCTTTCTTT | CASSLAQGNTEAFF
- | - | TRBJ1-2 | TRBV15 | TGTGCCACCAGCAGAGATGAAGGGTATGGCTACACCTTC | CATSRDEGYGYTF
- | - | TRBJ1-5 | TRBV30 | TGTGCCTGGAGTCCGTTGGAGGGTCAGCCCCAGCATTTT | CAWSPLEGQPQHF
- | - | TRBJ1-2 | TRBV2 | TGTGCCATCATATCCTCCCGGGCTAAGGATGGCTACACCTTC | CAIISSRAKDGYTF
- | - | TRBJ1-3 | TRBV6-5 | TGTGCCAGCCGACAGGCCTCTGGAAACACCATATATTTT | CASRQASGNTIYF
- | - | TRBJ1-1 | TRBV7-9 | TGTGCCAGCAGCTTGCAGGGGCAGAACACTGAAGCTTTCTTT | CASSLQGQNTEAFF
- | TRBD1 | TRBJ1-1 | TRBV7-9 | TGTGCCAGCTTGCAGGGGGCGAACACTGAAGCTTTCTTT | CASLQGANTEAFF
- | - | TRBJ2-7 | TRBV10-2 | TGCGCCAGCAGTGAAGGCTACGAGCAGTACTTC | CASSEGYEQYF
- | - | TRBJ2-7 | TRBV6-5 | TGTGCCAGCAGTTATGGAGGTGGACAACTACCCTACGAGCAGTACTTC | CASSYGGGQLPYEQYF
- | - | TRBJ2-3 | TRBV29-1 | TGCAGCGTTGAACCGGGTACAGATACGCAGTATTTT | CSVEPGTDTQYF
- | - | TRBJ2-7 | TRBV27 | TGTGCCAGCAGTTTGCGGTGGGGACCCCCCTACGAGCAGTACTTC | CASSLRWGPPYEQYF
- | TRBD1 | TRBJ2-1 | TRBV11-2 | TGTGCCAGCAGCCAGGGGGCAGGGGGCTTCGATGAGCAGTTCTTC | CASSQGAGGFDEQFF
once | - | TRBJ2-3 | TRBV7-6 | TGTGCCAGCAGCTCCAAGAGGGTCGGCGGGTCTAGCACAGATACGCAGTATTTT | CASSSKRVGGSSTDTQYF
few | TRBD1 | TRBJ2-2 | TRBV5-6 | TGTGCCAGCAGCCGGACAGGGATCGGGGAGCTGTTTTTT | CASSRTGIGELFF
- | - | TRBJ1-2 | TRBV30 | TGTGCCTGGAGCGTACAGGGACTTTATGGCTACACCTTC | CAWSVQGLYGYTF
once | TRBD2 | TRBJ2-4 | TRBV6-5 | TGTGCCAGCAGTTACAGAGCGGGGGGCGGGGTTCAGTACTTC | CASSYRAGGGVQYF
- | - | TRBJ2-7 | TRBV6-1 | TGTGCCAGCAGTCAGTCCCTAGTCGTGGGCGAGCAGTACTTC | CASSQSLVVGEQYF
- | - | TRBJ2-1 | TRBV5-4 | TGTGCCAGCAGCCGAACTACGAACAATGAGCAGTTCTTC | CASSRTTNNEQFF
- | - | TRBJ1-4 | TRBV6-5 | TGTGCCAGCAGTTCCCCTATTCAGGGCATGGATGAAAAACTGTTTTTT | CASSSPIQGMDEKLFF
- | TRBD2 | TRBJ2-3 | TRBV15 | TGTGCCACCAGCAGAGTATTCTCGACTAGCGACACAGATACGCAGTATTTT | CATSRVFSTSDTDTQYF
- | - | TRBJ1-2 | TRBV7-2 | TGTGCCAGCCTAGGAGTCGGTCGAAAGGGCTCCATCTTC | CASLGVGRKGSIF
- | TRBD1 | TRBJ2-2 | TRBV7-6 | TGTGCCAGCAGCTTAGGTTGGACAGGGGCCGCGAACACCGGGGAGCTGTTTTTT | CASSLGWTGAANTGELFF
- | - | TRBJ2-5 | TRBV5-5 | TGTGCCAGCACCCCCGTTGGGTTTGTGGGGACCCAGTACTTC | CASTPVGFVGTQYF
- | TRBD1 | TRBJ2-7 | TRBV7-9 | TGTGCCAGCAGCTTCGGACAGGGTCGGACCTACGAGCAGTACTTC | CASSFGQGRTYEQYF
- | - | TRBJ2-7 | TRBV3-1/TRBV3-2 | TGTGCCAGCAGCCAAAGGGAGAACTACGAGCAGTACTTC | CASSQRENYEQYF
- | TRBD1 | TRBJ1-3 | TRBV6-1 | TGTGCCAGCAGTGAACACCGAGGGGGCTCAGGAAACACCATATATTTT | CASSEHRGGSGNTIYF
- | TRBD1 | TRBJ1-2 | TRBV27 | TGTGCCAGCAGCACCATGAGGACAGGGGGATCTGGCTATGGCTACACCTTC | CASSTMRTGGSGYGYTF
- | - | TRBJ2-3 | TRBV28 | TGTGCCAGCAGTTCCCCGTCCAGCCTAGATACGCAGTATTTT | CASSSPSSLDTQYF
once | - | TRBJ1-4 | TRBV7-8 | TGTGCCAGCAGCTTAGGGGTTTCGAATGAAAAACTGTTTTTT | CASSLGVSNEKLFF
- | - | TRBJ2-7 | TRBV6-2/TRBV6-3 | TGTGCCAGCAGTTACTCTCGGAAGTACGAGCAGTACTTC | CASSYSRKYEQYF
- | - | TRBJ1-5 | TRBV2 | TGTGCCAGCAGTGAAGGAGGCATTAGCAATCAGCCCCAGCATTTT | CASSEGGISNQPQHF
- | TRBD2 | TRBJ2-7 | TRBV7-6 | TGTGCCAGCAGCCCCCCTGGGGGGGTTTACGAGCAGTACTTC | CASSPPGGVYEQYF
- | TRBD1 | TRBJ1-2 | TRBV5-5 | TGTGCCAGCAGCTCGGACAGGGACTATGGCTACACCTTC | CASSSDRDYGYTF
- | - | TRBJ1-1 | TRBV7-2 | TGTGCCAGCAGCTCCGACAGGAACACTGAAGCTTTCTTT | CASSSDRNTEAFF
- | TRBD1 | TRBJ2-7 | TRBV28 | TGTGCCAGCAAGGGACAGGGATCATCCACACAGTACTTC | CASKGQGSSTQYF
- | TRBD1 | TRBJ1-2 | TRBV5-5 | TGTGCCAGCAGCTTGGGGGGACAGGGTTACTATGGCTACACCTTC | CASSLGGQGYYGYTF